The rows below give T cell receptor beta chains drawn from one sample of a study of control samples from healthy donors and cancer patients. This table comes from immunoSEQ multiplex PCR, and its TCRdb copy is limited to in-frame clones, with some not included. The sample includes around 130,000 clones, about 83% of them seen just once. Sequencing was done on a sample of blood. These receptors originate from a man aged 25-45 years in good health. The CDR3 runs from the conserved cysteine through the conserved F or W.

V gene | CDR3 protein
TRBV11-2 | CASSFEGRNTEAFF
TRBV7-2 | CASSLQGGGYTF
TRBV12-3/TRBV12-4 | CASSFGAGDGYTF
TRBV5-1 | CASSKGTGENQPQHF
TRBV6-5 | CASSYSGTVGAFF
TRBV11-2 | CASSETGWTEAFF
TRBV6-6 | CASGRTGGNEKLFF
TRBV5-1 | CASSLEERGSTDTQYF
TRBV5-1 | CASSRDRGSNYGYTF
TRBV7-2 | CASKRGGANTGELFF
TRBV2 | CASMKSTLLNTEAFF
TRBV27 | CASSPGGSNIQYF
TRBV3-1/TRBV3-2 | CASSQRGPYEQYF
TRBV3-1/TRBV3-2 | CASSPSPDSGNTIYF